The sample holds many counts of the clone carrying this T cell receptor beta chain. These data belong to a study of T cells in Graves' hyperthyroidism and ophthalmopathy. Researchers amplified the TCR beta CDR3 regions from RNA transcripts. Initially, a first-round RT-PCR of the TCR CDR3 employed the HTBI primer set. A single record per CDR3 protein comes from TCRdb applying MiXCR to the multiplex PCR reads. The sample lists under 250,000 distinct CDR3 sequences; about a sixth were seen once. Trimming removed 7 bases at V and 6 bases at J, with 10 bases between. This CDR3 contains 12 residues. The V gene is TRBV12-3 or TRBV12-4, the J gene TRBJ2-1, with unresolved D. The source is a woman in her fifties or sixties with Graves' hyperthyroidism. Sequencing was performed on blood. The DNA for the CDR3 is TGTGCCAGCAAGGCACCTGGCAATGAGCAGTTCTTC. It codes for CASKAPGNEQFF.